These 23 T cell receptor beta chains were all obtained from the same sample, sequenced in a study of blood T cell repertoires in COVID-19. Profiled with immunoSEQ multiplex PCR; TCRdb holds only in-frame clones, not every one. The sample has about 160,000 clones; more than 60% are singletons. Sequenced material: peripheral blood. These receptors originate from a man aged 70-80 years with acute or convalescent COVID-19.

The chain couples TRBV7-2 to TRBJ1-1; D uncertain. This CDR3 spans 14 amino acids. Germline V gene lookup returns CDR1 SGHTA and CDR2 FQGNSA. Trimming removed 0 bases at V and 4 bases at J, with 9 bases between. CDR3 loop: CASSLAGVGTEAFF. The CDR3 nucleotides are TGTGCCAGCAGCTTAGCCGGGGTTGGCACTGAAGCTTTCTTT. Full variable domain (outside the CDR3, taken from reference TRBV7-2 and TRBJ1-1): GAGVSQSPSNKVTEKGKDVELRCDPISGHTALYWYRQSLGQGLEFLIYFQGNSAPDKSGLPSDRFSAERTGGSVSTLTIQRTQQEDSAVYLCASSLAGVGTEAFFGQGTRLTVV.

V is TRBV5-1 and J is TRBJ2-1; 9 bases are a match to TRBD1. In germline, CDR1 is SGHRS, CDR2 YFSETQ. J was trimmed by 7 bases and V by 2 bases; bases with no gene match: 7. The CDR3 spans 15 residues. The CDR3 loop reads CASSLPGTGSNEQFF. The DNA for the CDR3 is TGCGCCAGCAGCTTACCCGGGACAGGGTCGAATGAGCAGTTCTTC.

CDR3: CASTRDRADTGELFF. In DNA, the CDR3 is TGCGCCAGCACCCGGGACAGGGCGGACACCGGGGAGCTGTTTTTT. The genes are TRBV5-1 and TRBJ2-2, with 9 bases fitting TRBD1. Germline V gene lookup returns CDR1 SGHRS and CDR2 YFSETQ. J lost 3 bases, V lost 6 bases, and 6 bases had no gene match. This CDR3 comprises 15 residues.

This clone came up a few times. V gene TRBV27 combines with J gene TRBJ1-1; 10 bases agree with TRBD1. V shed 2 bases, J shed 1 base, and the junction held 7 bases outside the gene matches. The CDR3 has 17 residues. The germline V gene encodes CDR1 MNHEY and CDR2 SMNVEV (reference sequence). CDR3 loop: CASSLRGGDRGNTEAFF. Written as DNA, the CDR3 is TGTGCCAGCAGTTTAAGGGGTGGGGACAGGGGGAACACTGAAGCTTTCTTT.

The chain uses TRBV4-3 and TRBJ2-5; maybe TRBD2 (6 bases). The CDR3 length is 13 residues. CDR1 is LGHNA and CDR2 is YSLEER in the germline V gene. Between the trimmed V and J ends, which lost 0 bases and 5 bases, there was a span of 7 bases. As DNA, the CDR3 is TGCGCCAGCAGCCAAGAGCTAGCGGAGACCCAGTACTTC. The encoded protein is CASSQELAETQYF.

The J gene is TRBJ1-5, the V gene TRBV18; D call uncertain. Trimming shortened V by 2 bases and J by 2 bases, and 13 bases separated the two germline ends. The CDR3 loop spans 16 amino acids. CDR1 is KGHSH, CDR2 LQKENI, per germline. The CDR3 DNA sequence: TGTGCCAGCTCACCAAGTAACGCGGGAGGCAATCAGCCCCAGCATTTT. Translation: CASSPSNAGGNQPQHF. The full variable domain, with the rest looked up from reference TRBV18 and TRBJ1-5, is NAGVMQNPRHLVRRRGQEARLRCSPMKGHSHVYWYRQLPEEGLKFMVYLQKENIIDESGMPKERFSAEFPKEGPSILRIQQVVRGDSAAYFCASSPSNAGGNQPQHFGDGTRLSIL.

The DNA of the CDR3 is TGTGCCAGCAGCCAAGGGACAGGGGGAGAGACCCAGTACTTC. It codes for CASSQGTGGETQYF. This rearrangement joins TRBV3-1 (or the pseudogene TRBV3-2) to TRBJ2-5; 10 bases agree with TRBD1. The CDR3 covers 14 residues. The ends lost 1 base at V and 4 bases at J; junction bases unmatched: 0. Germline CDR1 is LGHDT and CDR2 is YNNKEL (reference sequence).

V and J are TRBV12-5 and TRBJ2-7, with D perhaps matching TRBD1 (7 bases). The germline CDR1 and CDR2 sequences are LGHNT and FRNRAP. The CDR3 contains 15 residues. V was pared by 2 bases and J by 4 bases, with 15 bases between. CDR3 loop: CASGLIVRGVYEQYF. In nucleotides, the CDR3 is TGTGCTAGTGGTTTGATTGTCAGGGGGGTTTACGAGCAGTACTTC.

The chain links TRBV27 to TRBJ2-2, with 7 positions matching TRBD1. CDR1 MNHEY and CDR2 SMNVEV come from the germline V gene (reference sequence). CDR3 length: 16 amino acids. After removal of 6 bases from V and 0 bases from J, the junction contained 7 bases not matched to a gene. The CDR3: CASRPDRNSNTGELFF. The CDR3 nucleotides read TGTGCCAGCAGGCCGGACAGGAACTCGAACACCGGGGAGCTGTTTTTT.

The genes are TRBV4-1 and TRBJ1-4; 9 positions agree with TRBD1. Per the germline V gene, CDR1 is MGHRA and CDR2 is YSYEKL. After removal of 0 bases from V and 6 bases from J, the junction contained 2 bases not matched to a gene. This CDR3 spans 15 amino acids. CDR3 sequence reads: CASSQETGGYEKLFF. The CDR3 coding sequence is TGCGCCAGCAGCCAAGAGACAGGGGGTTATGAAAAACTGTTTTTT.

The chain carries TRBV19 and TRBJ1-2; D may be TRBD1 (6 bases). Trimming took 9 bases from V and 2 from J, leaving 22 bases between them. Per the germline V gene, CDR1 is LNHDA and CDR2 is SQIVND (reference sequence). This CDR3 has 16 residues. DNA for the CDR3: TGTGCCAGCCGCATCTACAGGGATTCCTCCAACTATGGCTACACCTTC. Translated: CASRIYRDSSNYGYTF.

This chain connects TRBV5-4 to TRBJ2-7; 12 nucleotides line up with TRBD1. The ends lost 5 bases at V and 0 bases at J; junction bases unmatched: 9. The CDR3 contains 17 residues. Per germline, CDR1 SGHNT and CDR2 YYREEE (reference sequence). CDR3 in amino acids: CASSPLSGQGASYEQYF. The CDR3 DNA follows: TGTGCCAGCAGTCCCTTATCGGGACAGGGGGCCTCCTACGAGCAGTACTTC.

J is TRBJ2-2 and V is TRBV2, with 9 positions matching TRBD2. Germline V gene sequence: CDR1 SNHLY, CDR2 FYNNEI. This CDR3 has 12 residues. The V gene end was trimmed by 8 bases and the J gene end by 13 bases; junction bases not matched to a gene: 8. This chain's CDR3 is CASDEAGGGLFF. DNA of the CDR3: TGTGCCAGCGACGAAGCGGGGGGCGGGCTGTTTTTT. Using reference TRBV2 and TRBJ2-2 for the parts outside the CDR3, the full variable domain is EPEVTQTPSHQVTQMGQEVILRCVPISNHLYFYWYRQILGQKVEFLVSFYNNEISEKSEIFDDQFSVERPDGSNFTLKIRSTKLEDSAMYFCASDEAGGGLFFGEGSRLTVL.

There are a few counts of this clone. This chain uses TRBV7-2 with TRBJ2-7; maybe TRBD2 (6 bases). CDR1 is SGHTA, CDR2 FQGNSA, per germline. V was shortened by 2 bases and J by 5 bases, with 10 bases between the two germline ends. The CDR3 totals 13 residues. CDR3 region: CASSLSGLDEQYF. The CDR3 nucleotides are TGTGCCAGCAGCTTAAGCGGGCTGGACGAGCAGTACTTC.

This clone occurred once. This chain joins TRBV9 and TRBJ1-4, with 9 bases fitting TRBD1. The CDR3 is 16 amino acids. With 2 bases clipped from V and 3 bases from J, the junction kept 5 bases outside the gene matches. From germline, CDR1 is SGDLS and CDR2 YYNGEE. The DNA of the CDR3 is TGTGCCAGCAGCGTGGGACAGGGACGGTCTAATGAAAAACTGTTTTTT. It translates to CASSVGQGRSNEKLFF.

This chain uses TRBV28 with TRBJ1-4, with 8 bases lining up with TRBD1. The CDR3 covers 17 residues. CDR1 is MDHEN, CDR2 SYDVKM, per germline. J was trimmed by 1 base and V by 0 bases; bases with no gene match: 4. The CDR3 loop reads CASSLWGRGRTNEKLFF. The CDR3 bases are TGTGCCAGCAGTTTATGGGGCAGGGGGCGAACTAATGAAAAACTGTTTTTT.

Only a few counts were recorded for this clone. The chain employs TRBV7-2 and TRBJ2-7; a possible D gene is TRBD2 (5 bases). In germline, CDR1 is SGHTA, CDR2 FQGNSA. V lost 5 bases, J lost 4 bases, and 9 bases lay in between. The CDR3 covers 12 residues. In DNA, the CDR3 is TGTGCCAGCAGCCCGAGCGGTTACGAGCAGTACTTC. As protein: CASSPSGYEQYF. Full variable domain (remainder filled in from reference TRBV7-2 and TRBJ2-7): GAGVSQSPSNKVTEKGKDVELRCDPISGHTALYWYRQSLGQGLEFLIYFQGNSAPDKSGLPSDRFSAERTGGSVSTLTIQRTQQEDSAVYLCASSPSGYEQYFGPGTRLTVT.

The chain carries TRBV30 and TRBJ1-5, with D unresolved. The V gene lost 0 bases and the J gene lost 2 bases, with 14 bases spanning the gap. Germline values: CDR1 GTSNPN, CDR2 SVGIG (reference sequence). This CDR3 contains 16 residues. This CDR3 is CAWSVHVGVGNQPQHF. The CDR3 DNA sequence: TGTGCCTGGAGTGTACACGTCGGGGTTGGCAATCAGCCCCAGCATTTT.

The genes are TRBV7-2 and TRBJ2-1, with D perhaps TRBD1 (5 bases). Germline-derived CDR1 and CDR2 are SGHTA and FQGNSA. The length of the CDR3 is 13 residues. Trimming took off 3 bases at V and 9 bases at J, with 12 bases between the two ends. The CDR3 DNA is TGTGCCAGCAGCTTGGACCCTAGGGGTGAGCAGTTCTTC. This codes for CASSLDPRGEQFF.

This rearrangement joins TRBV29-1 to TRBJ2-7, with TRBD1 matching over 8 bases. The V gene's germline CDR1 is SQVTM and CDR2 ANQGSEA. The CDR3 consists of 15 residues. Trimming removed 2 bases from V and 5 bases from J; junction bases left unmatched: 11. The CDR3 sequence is CSVESSRQGRHEQYF. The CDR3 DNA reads TGCAGCGTTGAATCCTCCCGACAGGGGAGGCACGAGCAGTACTTC.

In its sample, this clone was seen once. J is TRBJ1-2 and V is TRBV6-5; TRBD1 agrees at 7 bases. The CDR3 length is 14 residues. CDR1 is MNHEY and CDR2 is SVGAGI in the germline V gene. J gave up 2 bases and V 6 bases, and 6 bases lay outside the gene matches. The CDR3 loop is CASSLGQHNYGYTF. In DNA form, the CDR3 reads TGTGCCAGCAGCCTGGGACAGCACAACTATGGCTACACCTTC.

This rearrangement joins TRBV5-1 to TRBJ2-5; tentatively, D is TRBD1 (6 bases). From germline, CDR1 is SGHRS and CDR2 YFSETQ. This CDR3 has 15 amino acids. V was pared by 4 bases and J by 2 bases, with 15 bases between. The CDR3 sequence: CASSMGAGGQETQYF. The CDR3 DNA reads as TGCGCCAGCAGCATGGGGGCTGGTGGGCAAGAGACCCAGTACTTC.

CDR3 coding DNA: TGTGCCACCAGCTCCGGCGACTTACTATACAATGAGCAGTTCTTC. It encodes CATSSGDLLYNEQFF. V is TRBV24-1 and J is TRBJ2-1; D remains ambiguous. The germline V gene encodes CDR1 KGHDR and CDR2 SFDVKD. The V gene lost 7 bases and the J gene lost 4 bases, with 16 bases spanning the gap. The CDR3 is 15 amino acids.